The 10 T cell receptor beta chains below all came from one sample that was sequenced in a study of naive and memory T cell subsets. A UMI-containing oligonucleotide was joined by 3' ligation to the TCR cDNA template. Ligated cDNA underwent four rounds of PCR with nested alpha and beta constant region primers and SP2. A single record per CDR3 protein comes from TCRdb applying MiXCR to the 5' RACE reads. The table lists about 62,000 distinct CDR3 sequences, 6.5% to 9% of them singletons, with 19% in the top ten. The receptors come from a female donor in good health.

V usage is TRBV7-8 and J usage is TRBJ2-3; no reliable D call. Germline-derived CDR1 and CDR2 are SGHVS and FQNEAQ. This CDR3 has 16 amino acids. V gave up 3 bases and J gave up 0 bases, with 13 bases separating them. The CDR3 DNA reads as TGTGCCAGCAGCTTTGACCATGGCCCTAGCACAGATACGCAGTATTTT. Translation gives CASSFDHGPSTDTQYF.

This clonotype has at least ten counts. The chain is built from TRBV6-5 and TRBJ2-1; the D is unclear. The CDR3 length is 11 residues. Trimming left V 6 bases short and J 5 bases short, with 5 bases between. The germline V gene has CDR1 MNHEY and CDR2 SVGAGI. DNA for the CDR3: TGTGCCAGCAGAGGTAACAATGAGCAGTTCTTC. It specifies CASRGNNEQFF.

This clonotype appeared a few times. The rearrangement joins TRBV30 to TRBJ1-1, with 7 positions matching TRBD1. Germline V gives CDR1 GTSNPN, CDR2 SVGIG (reference sequence). CDR3 size: 14 residues. J gave up 7 bases and V 8 bases, and 16 bases lay outside the gene matches. The DNA of the CDR3 is TGTGCCGGATTGACAGGGCCGGGGTCTATTGAAGCTTTCTTT. Translating gives CAGLTGPGSIEAFF.

This clonotype appeared many times. This sequence joins TRBV29-1 and TRBJ2-7, with D perhaps given as TRBD1 or TRBD2 (5 bases each). CDR1 and CDR2 (germline): SQVTM, ANQGSEA. The V and J ends lost 6 bases and 1 base respectively, with 16 bases between them. CDR3 length: 14 residues. For the CDR3, the DNA is TGCAGCGTCCGAGGGGTCGGCTTTTCCTACGAGCAGTACTTC. It specifies CSVRGVGFSYEQYF.

This clonotype was detected ten times or more. This chain uses TRBV7-9 with TRBJ2-1; D is uncertain. In germline, CDR1 is SEHNR, CDR2 FQNEAQ (reference sequence). The V gene lost 5 bases and the J gene lost 7 bases, with 18 bases spanning the gap. The CDR3 runs 15 residues. Here the CDR3 reads CASSPVSGAWNEQFF. CDR3 sequence (DNA): TGTGCCAGCAGCCCCGTCTCTGGCGCGTGGAATGAGCAGTTCTTC. The full variable domain, with the rest looked up from reference TRBV7-9 and TRBJ2-1, is DTGVSQNPRHKITKRGQNVTFRCDPISEHNRLYWYRQTLGQGPEFLTYFQNEAQLEKSRLLSDRFSAERPKGSFSTLEIQRTEQGDSAMYLCASSPVSGAWNEQFFGPGTRLTVL.

This clonotype was observed many times. The chain employs TRBV27 and TRBJ2-7; D may be TRBD2 (6 bases). The germline V gene has CDR1 MNHEY and CDR2 SMNVEV (reference sequence). V lost 6 bases to trimming and J lost 2 bases, with 14 bases between them. This CDR3 has 14 amino acids. The CDR3 bases are TGTGCCAGCAGCCTCGGAGGGGAAACCTACGAGCAGTACTTC. Its translation is CASSLGGETYEQYF.

The chain couples TRBV12-3 or TRBV12-4 to TRBJ2-5; 9 nucleotides agree with TRBD2. This CDR3 has 16 residues. V gave up 1 base and J gave up 4 bases; unmatched junction bases: 7. CDR3 nucleotides: TGTGCCAGCAGTTTAGGGGTCCTGCGGGAGGGAGAGACCCAGTACTTC. Its protein is CASSLGVLREGETQYF.

J is TRBJ2-7 and V is TRBV20-1; 9 bases are a match to TRBD2. Germline values: CDR1 DFQATT, CDR2 SNEGSKA (reference sequence). The ends lost 6 bases at V and 2 bases at J; junction bases unmatched: 5. CDR3 size: 13 residues. CDR3 sequence: CSAPSGIPYEQYF. CDR3 DNA sequence: TGCAGTGCGCCTAGCGGGATACCCTACGAGCAGTACTTC.

This clonotype has a count of ten or more. The chain's CDR3 is CASSVMSGANVLTF. CDR3 nucleotide sequence: TGTGCCAGCAGCGTAATGTCCGGGGCCAACGTCCTGACTTTC. The chain employs TRBV9 and TRBJ2-6; D call uncertain. The CDR3 length is 14 residues. From germline, CDR1 is SGDLS and CDR2 YYNGEE. Trimming shortened V by 1 base and J by 4 bases, and 6 bases separated the two germline ends.

CDR3 amino acids: CASSPGLAGGLRVNEQFF. The CDR3 DNA reads as TGTGCCAGCAGCCCCGGACTAGCGGGGGGGCTCAGAGTAAATGAGCAGTTCTTC. The chain couples TRBV3-1 to TRBJ2-1; 15 nucleotides line up with TRBD2. CDR1 is LGHDT, CDR2 YNNKEL, per germline (reference sequence). The CDR3 is 18 residues long. V trimming: 4 bases; J trimming: 7 bases; junction bases outside the gene matches: 11.